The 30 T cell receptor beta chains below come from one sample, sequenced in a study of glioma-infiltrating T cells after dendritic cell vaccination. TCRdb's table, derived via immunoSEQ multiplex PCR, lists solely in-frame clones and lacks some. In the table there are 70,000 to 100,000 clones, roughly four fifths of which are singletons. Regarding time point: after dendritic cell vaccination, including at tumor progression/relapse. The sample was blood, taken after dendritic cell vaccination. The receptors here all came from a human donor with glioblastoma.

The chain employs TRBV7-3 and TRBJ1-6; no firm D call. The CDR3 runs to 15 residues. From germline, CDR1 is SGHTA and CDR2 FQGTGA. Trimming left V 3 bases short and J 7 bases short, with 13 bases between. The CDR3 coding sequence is TGTGCCAGCAGCTTGAACAGTGTCTGGAATTCACCCCTCCACTTT. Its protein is CASSLNSVWNSPLHF.

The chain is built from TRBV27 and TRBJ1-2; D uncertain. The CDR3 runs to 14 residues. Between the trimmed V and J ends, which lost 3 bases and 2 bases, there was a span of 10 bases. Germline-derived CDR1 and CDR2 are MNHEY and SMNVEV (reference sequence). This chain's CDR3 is CASSFAGKNYGYTF. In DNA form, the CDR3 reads TGTGCCAGCAGTTTCGCGGGGAAGAACTATGGCTACACCTTC.

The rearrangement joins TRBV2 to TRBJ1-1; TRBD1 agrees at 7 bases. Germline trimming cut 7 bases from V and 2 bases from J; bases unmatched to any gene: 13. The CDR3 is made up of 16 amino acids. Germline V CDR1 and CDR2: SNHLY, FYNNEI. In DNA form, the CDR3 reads TGTGCCAGCACCGAACGGGACAGCTGGGGTAACACTGAAGCTTTCTTT. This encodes CASTERDSWGNTEAFF. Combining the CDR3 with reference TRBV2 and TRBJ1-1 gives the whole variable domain EPEVTQTPSHQVTQMGQEVILRCVPISNHLYFYWYRQILGQKVEFLVSFYNNEISEKSEIFDDQFSVERPDGSNFTLKIRSTKLEDSAMYFCASTERDSWGNTEAFFGQGTRLTVV.

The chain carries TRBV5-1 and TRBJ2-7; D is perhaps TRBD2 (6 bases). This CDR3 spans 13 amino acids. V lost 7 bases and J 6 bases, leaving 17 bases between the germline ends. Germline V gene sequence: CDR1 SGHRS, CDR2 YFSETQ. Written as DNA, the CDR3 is TGCGCCAGCTGCCCAGATCAGGGAGGCGAGCAGTACTTC. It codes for CASCPDQGGEQYF.

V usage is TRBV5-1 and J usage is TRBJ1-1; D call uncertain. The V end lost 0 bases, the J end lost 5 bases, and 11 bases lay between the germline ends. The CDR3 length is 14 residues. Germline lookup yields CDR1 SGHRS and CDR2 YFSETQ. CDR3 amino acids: CASSLDPEETEAFF. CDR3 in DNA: TGCGCCAGCAGCTTGGATCCCGAGGAGACTGAAGCTTTCTTT.

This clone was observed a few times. The CDR3 protein is CASSWTAYNSPLHF. As DNA, the CDR3 is TGTGCCAGCAGCTGGACAGCCTATAATTCACCCCTCCACTTT. The J gene is TRBJ1-6, the V gene TRBV7-2, with a possible D match to TRBD1 (6 bases). CDR1 is SGHTA, CDR2 FQGNSA, per germline. With 4 bases removed from V and 2 bases from J, the gap between germline ends came to 6 bases. This CDR3 is 14 amino acids long.

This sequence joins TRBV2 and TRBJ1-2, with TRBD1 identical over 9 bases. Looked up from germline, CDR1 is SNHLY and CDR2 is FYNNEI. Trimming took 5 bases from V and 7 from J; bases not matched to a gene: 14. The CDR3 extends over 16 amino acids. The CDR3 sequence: CASSTPGTGTFGGYTF. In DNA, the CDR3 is TGTGCCAGCAGTACCCCCGGGACAGGGACGTTTGGTGGCTACACCTTC.

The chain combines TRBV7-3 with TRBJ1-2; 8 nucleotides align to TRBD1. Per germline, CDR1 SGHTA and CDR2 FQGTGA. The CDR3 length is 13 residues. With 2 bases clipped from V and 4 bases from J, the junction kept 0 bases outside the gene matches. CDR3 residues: CASSLQGAYGYTF. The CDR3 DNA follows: TGTGCCAGCAGCTTACAGGGGGCCTATGGCTACACCTTC. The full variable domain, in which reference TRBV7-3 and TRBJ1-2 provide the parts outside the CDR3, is GAGVSQTPSNKVTEKGKYVELRCDPISGHTALYWYRQSLGQGPEFLIYFQGTGAADDSGLPNDRFFAVRPEGSVSTLKIQRTERGDSAVYLCASSLQGAYGYTFGSGTRLTVV.

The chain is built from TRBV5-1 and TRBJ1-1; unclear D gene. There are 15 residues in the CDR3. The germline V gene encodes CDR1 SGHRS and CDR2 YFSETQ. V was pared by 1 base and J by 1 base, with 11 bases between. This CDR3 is CASSLNPGKNTEAFF. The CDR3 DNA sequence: TGCGCCAGCAGCTTGAATCCGGGGAAGAACACTGAAGCTTTCTTT.

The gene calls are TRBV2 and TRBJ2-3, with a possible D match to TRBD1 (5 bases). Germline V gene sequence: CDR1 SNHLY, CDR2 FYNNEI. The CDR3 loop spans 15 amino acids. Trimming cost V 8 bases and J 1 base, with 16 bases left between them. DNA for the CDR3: TGTGCCAGCCACGATGGAGACAGACGCACAGATACGCAGTATTTT. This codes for CASHDGDRRTDTQYF.

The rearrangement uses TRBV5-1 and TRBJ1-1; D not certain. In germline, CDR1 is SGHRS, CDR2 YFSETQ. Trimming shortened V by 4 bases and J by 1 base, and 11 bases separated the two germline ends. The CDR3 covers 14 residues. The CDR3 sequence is CASSLDPENTEAFF. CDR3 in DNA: TGCGCCAGCAGCCTAGATCCCGAGAACACTGAAGCTTTCTTT.

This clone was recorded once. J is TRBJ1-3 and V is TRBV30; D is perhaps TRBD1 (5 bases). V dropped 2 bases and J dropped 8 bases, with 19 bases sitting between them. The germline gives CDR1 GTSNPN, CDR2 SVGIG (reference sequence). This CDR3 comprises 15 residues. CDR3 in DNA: TGTGCCTGGAGTTACGGAGACGGTGGGGGGGACACCATATATTTT. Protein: CAWSYGDGGGDTIYF.

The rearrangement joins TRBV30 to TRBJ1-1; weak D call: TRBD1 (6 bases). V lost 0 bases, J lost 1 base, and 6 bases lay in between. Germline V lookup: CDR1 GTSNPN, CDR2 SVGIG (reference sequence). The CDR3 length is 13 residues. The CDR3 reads CAWSVGGNTEAFF. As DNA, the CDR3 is TGTGCCTGGAGTGTAGGGGGGAACACTGAAGCTTTCTTT.

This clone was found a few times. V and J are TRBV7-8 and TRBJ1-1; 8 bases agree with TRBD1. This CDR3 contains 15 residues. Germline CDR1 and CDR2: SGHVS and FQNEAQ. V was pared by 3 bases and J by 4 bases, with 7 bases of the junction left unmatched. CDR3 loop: CASSFSWTGLTEAFF. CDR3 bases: TGTGCCAGCAGCTTCTCCTGGACAGGGCTCACTGAAGCTTTCTTT.

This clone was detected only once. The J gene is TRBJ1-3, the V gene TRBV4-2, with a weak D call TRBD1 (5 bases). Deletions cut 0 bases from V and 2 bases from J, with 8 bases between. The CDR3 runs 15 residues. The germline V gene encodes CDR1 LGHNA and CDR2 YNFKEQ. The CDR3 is CASSQESGPGNTIYF. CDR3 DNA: TGTGCCAGCAGCCAAGAGTCAGGGCCTGGAAACACCATATATTTT.

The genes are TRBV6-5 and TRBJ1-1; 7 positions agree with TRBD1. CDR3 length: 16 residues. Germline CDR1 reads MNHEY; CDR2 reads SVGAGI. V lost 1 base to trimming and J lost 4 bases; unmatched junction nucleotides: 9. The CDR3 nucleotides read TGTGCCAGCAGTTACTGGAACAGGGGTGGAGGCACTGAAGCTTTCTTT. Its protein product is CASSYWNRGGGTEAFF.

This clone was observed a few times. DNA for the CDR3: TGCGCCAGCAGCTGGGACAGGGCCTCCTACAATGAGCAGTTCTTC. This translates into CASSWDRASYNEQFF. This chain joins TRBV5-1 and TRBJ2-1, with 9 positions matching TRBD1. The germline V gene has CDR1 SGHRS and CDR2 YFSETQ. The CDR3 length is 15 residues. V lost 3 bases to trimming and J lost 0 bases; unmatched junction nucleotides: 1.

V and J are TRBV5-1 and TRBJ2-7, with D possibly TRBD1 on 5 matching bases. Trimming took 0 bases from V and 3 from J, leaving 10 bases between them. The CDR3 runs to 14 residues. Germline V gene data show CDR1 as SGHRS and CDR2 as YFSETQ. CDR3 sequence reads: CASSLGVGRYEQYF. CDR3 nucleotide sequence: TGCGCCAGCAGCTTGGGCGTGGGGCGCTACGAGCAGTACTTC.

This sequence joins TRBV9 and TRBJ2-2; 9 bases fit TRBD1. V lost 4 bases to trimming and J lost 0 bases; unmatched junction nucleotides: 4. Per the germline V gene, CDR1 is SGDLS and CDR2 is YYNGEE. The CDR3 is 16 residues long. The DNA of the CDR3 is TGTGCCAGCAGCTCCAGGACAGGGGCGAACACCGGGGAGCTGTTTTTT. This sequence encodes CASSSRTGANTGELFF.

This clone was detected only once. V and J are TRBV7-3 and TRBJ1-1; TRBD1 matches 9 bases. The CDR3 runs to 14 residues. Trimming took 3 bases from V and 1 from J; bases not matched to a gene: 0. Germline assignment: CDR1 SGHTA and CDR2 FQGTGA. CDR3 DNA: TGTGCCAGCAGCTTGACAGGGGGGAACACTGAAGCTTTCTTT. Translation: CASSLTGGNTEAFF.

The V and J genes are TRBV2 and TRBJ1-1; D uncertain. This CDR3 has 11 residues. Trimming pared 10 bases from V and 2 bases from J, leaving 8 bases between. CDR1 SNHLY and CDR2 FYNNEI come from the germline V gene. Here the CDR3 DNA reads TGTGCCACGACATCTAACACTGAAGCTTTCTTT. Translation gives CATTSNTEAFF.

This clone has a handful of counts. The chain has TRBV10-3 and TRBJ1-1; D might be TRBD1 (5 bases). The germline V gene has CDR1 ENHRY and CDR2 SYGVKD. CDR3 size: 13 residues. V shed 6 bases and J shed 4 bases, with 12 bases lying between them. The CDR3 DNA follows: TGTGCCATCAGGGGGGGTGGCATCACTGAAGCTTTCTTT. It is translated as CAIRGGGITEAFF.

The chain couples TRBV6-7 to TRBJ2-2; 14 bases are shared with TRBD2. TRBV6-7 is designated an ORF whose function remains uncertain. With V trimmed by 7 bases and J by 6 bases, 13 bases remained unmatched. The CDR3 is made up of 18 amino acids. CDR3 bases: TGTGCCAGCATTAAACCGGGACTAGCGGGGGTTGGTGCCGGGGAGCTGTTTTTT. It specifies CASIKPGLAGVGAGELFF.

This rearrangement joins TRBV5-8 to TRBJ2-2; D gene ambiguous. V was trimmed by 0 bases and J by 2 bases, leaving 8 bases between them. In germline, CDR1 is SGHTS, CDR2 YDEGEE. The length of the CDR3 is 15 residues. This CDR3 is CASSLVILNTGELFF. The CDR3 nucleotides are TGTGCCAGCAGCTTGGTTATCTTAAACACCGGGGAGCTGTTTTTT.

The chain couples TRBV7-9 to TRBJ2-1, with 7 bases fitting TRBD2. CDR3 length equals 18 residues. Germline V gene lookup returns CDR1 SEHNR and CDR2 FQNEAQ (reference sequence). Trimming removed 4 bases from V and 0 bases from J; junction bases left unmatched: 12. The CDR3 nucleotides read TGTGCCAGCAGCTCAGGAGGCGGGGGAGCGCTCTCCTACAATGAGCAGTTCTTC. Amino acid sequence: CASSSGGGGALSYNEQFF.

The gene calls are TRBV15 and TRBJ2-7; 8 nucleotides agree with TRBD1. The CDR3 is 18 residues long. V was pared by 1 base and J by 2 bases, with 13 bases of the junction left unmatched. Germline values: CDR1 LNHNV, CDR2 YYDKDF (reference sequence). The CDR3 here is CATSRGSTTGDPAYEQYF. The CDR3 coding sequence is TGTGCCACCAGCAGAGGTTCGACGACAGGGGACCCGGCCTACGAGCAGTACTTC.

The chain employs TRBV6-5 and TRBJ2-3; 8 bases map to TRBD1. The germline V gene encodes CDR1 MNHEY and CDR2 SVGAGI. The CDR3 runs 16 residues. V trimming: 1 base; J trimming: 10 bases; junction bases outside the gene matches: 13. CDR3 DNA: TGTGCCAGCAGTTACTTGGACAGGGCCGCTTCGGGATCGCAGTATTTT. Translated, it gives CASSYLDRAASGSQYF.

The CDR3 region is CASSLGRSGNTIYF. Here the CDR3 DNA reads TGCGCCAGCAGCTTGGGGAGGTCTGGAAACACCATATATTTT. This rearrangement joins TRBV5-1 to TRBJ1-3; D is unresolved. The CDR3 totals 14 residues. Germline V gene data show CDR1 as SGHRS and CDR2 as YFSETQ. V lost 0 bases, J lost 1 base, and 5 bases lay in between.

The CDR3 DNA reads as TGTGCCAGCAGGCAGACAGGGGGCTCATCCGAGCAGTACTTC. Amino acid sequence: CASRQTGGSSEQYF. The chain employs TRBV6-5 and TRBJ2-7; 10 bases fit TRBD1. CDR3 length: 14 amino acids. Germline V gene data show CDR1 as MNHEY and CDR2 as SVGAGI. Trimming at V came to 6 bases and at J to 6 bases, leaving 8 bases not matched to a gene.

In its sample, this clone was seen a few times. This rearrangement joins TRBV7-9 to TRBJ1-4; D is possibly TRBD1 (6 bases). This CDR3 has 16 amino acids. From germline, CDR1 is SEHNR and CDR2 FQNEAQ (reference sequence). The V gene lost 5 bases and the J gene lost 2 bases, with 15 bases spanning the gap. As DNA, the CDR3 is TGTGCCAGCAGCCAGCGGTCGGGGGGCACTAATGAAAAACTGTTTTTT. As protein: CASSQRSGGTNEKLFF. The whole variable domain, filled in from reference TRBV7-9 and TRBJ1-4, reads DTGVSQNPRHKITKRGQNVTFRCDPISEHNRLYWYRQTLGQGPEFLTYFQNEAQLEKSRLLSDRFSAERPKGSFSTLEIQRTEQGDSAMYLCASSQRSGGTNEKLFFGSGTQLSVL.